The T cell receptor (beta chain) described here comes from a study of blood T cell repertoires in COVID-19. Generated by immunoSEQ multiplex PCR, the TCRdb table keeps only in-frame clones and is missing some. The sample has around 260,000 clones; around nine tenths are singletons. The CDR3 runs 12 residues. With 3 bases removed from V and 6 bases from J, the gap between germline ends came to 7 bases. Germline-derived CDR1 and CDR2 are SGHRS and YFSETQ. To note about this clone: This same CDR3 is encoded by further DNA sequences in the sample.

This chain joins TRBV5-1 and TRBJ2-1, with D unresolved. The sequence was collected from a middle-aged man who had recovered from COVID-19. Sequenced: peripheral blood. The CDR3 is CASSSSGNEQFF. In DNA, the CDR3 is TGCGCCAGCAGCTCCTCGGGCAATGAGCAGTTCTTC.